This passage covers 3 T cell receptor beta chains from one sample sequenced in a study of T-cell memory formation after mild COVID-19. MiXCR, applied by TCRdb to the 5' RACE reads, yields one record per CDR3 protein. The repertoire holds approximately 210,000 distinct CDR3 sequences, around 30% seen once, with over 9.5% in the top ten. Sequenced: PBMCs or a T cell subset sorted from them (not recorded which). These receptors originate from an adult woman who had mild COVID-19 (a few samples of this study predate the infection). Cell type and time point are not known.

The V and J genes are TRBV30 and TRBJ1-2; D remains unclear. CDR1 and CDR2 (germline): GTSNPN, SVGIG (reference sequence). CDR3 length: 14 amino acids. Trimming pared 1 base from V and 4 bases from J, leaving 13 bases between. As DNA, the CDR3 is TGTGCCTGGAGTGAAGCCGGGCCAATCTATGGCTACACCTTC. Protein sequence: CAWSEAGPIYGYTF.

The chain recombines TRBV5-1 with TRBJ2-3; tentatively, D is TRBD1 or TRBD2 (6 bases each). CDR1 and CDR2 from the germline V gene are SGHRS and YFSETQ. The ends were cut back, 4 bases at V and 0 bases at J, with 18 bases in the middle. The CDR3 runs 17 residues. In DNA form, the CDR3 reads TGCGCCAGCAGCATAGCGGACAGAACGTCTAGCACAGATACGCAGTATTTT. As protein: CASSIADRTSSTDTQYF.

This chain joins TRBV29-1 and TRBJ2-5; no clear D gene. V lost 6 bases to trimming and J lost 5 bases, with 13 bases between them. This CDR3 contains 12 residues. CDR1 and CDR2 (germline): SQVTM, ANQGSEA. Here the CDR3 DNA reads TGCAGCGTCGCCGTGACCGGCGAGACCCAGTACTTC. The encoded protein is CSVAVTGETQYF. Using reference TRBV29-1 and TRBJ2-5 for the parts outside the CDR3, the full variable domain is SAVISQKPSRDICQRGTSLTIQCQVDSQVTMMFWYRQQPGQSLTLIATANQGSEATYESGFVIDKFPISRPNLTFSTLTVSNMSPEDSSIYLCSVAVTGETQYFGPGTRLLVL.